Detailed here is one TCR beta chain. This clonotype was observed at least ten times. What antigen it recognizes has not been identified. There are no base qualities to consult, and no much larger clone falls within one base. The sample originates from a study of T cells after yellow fever vaccination (dated by TCRdb to between 2017 and 2020). Study-level background: The SMART-Seq v4 Ultra Low Input RNA kit was used to prepare libraries from fractions with low cell numbers. Two healthy male donors, one aged 18 to 29 and one aged 30 to 40 years, made up the cohort. Bulk PBMC replicates and cell subsets were isolated from blood drawn at multiple timepoints before and after both primary and secondary immunization. To follow T-cell clones before and after primary and booster YFV17D yellow fever vaccination, bulk TCR alpha and beta repertoires were sequenced over time. Broad study findings and their caveats: Most clones expanded after primary vaccination were re-detected after the booster (around 96% of CD4 and roughly 87% of CD8), suggesting broad memory maintenance. Compared with the primary T-cell response, the secondary T-cell response was weaker but faster, peaking on day 5 rather than day 15. A small share of clonotypes occurred in both CD4 and CD8 compartments, likely arising from convergent recombination. Because the study included only two donors, the extent to which the findings can be generalized is limited. Computational filtering was required because FACS-sorted repertoires could contain abundant contaminating clonotypes from the bulk population.

The cysteine opens and the phenylalanine closes a CDR3 of 14 amino acids. Only CDR3 DNA is held: 42 bases, read in frame from base 1. V loses 3 bases of germline sequence and J loses 5 bases, and the interval between the two ends is 12 bases. Taken with the paper, the label for treatment or condition translates to: live attenuated yellow fever vaccine strain. A standard Ficoll-Paque protocol was used to isolate PBMCs from peripheral blood. CD4 and CD8 T-cell fractions were isolated with Dynabeads CD4 and CD8 positive selection kits. TriZol was used to extract RNA from bulk PBMCs, from CD4 and CD8 fractions, and from dextramer-positive and dextramer-negative fractions. Synthesis of TCR cDNA relied on 5'RACE template switching, a step that introduced a universal primer site along with unique molecular identifiers. cDNA synthesis was primed from both the TCR alpha and TCR beta constant segments. Libraries were amplified in two PCR steps, with sample barcodes and sequencing adapters added in the second step. Sequencing of the libraries was done on either Illumina HiSeq 2500 (2x100 bp) or NovaSeq (2x150 bp). As for the authors' bioinformatics: Demultiplexing of reads and collapsing into UMI consensus sequences were performed with MIGEC, and V(D)J alignment was carried out with MiXCR. Clonotypes responding to the vaccine were identified with edgeR on replicate PBMC samples, with the criteria of FDR below 0.01 and a log2 fold change above 5 up to day 15. Bulk clonotypes were assigned CD4 or CD8 identity according to which sequenced CD4 or CD8 repertoire held them at higher abundance. The public reads were reprocessed in TCRdb via fastp at Q25 and MiXCR, keeping in-frame beta chains. For every CDR3 protein sequence, its rows merge into one entry that carries the most common genes and DNA. The V and J calls reflect TCRdb's pipeline rather than the authors' work. For this sample the table gives more than 90,000 distinct CDR3 sequences, of which roughly 8.9% were detected only once. The top ten clonotypes cover around 25% of the sample.

This receptor was taken from a man in his thirties or forties who received the YFV17D yellow fever vaccine. The material was CD8+ T cells sorted from PBMCs, obtained 45 days after the yellow fever booster vaccination. The chain is encoded by TRBV12-3 or TRBV12-4 joined to TRBJ2-3; the D call could be TRBD1 or TRBD2, with each sharing 7 bases. The DNA sequence is given as TGTGCCAGCAGTTTTACCAGGGGGGGAGATACGCAGTATTTT. It is translated as CASSFTRGGDTQYF.